Following are 17 T cell receptor beta chains from one sample sequenced in a study of T cell responses to AZD1222 COVID-19 vaccine. Clones were read by immunoSEQ multiplex PCR, and TCRdb kept only the in-frame ones, dropping some. The table lists 90,000 or so clones, approximately 90% of them singletons. Material: peripheral blood, obtained 28 days after the second AZD1222 dose. The receptors here all came from an adult who received the AZD1222 COVID-19 vaccine.

V gene TRBV2 combines with J gene TRBJ2-3; D ambiguous. V lost 7 bases to trimming and J lost 2 bases, with 7 bases between them. Germline V gene lookup returns CDR1 SNHLY and CDR2 FYNNEI. The CDR3 runs to 12 residues. DNA for the CDR3: TGTGCCAGCAAGGACGACACAGATACGCAGTATTTT. Translating gives CASKDDTDTQYF.

The chain combines TRBV19 with TRBJ1-6, with D hard to call. Germline CDR1 and CDR2: LNHDA and SQIVND (reference sequence). The ends were cut back, 3 bases at V and 10 bases at J, with 7 bases in the middle. The CDR3 extends over 12 amino acids. Here the CDR3 DNA reads TGTGCCAGTAGTATGGGGAACTCACCCCTCCACTTT. It is translated as CASSMGNSPLHF.

This rearrangement joins TRBV11-2 to TRBJ2-7; 15 bases fit TRBD2. With V trimmed by 1 base and J by 3 bases, 1 base remained unmatched. The CDR3 loop spans 16 amino acids. Germline V gene sequence: CDR1 SGHAT, CDR2 FQNNGV. The CDR3 DNA reads TGTGCCAGCAGCTTAGGGACTAGCGGGGGGGACTACGAGCAGTACGTC. Protein: CASSLGTSGGDYEQYV.

V and J are TRBV7-2 and TRBJ2-2; 10 nucleotides agree with TRBD1. Germline CDR1 SGHTA, CDR2 FQGNSA. After removal of 5 bases from V and 11 bases from J, the junction contained 8 bases not matched to a gene. The CDR3 is 14 residues long. The CDR3 protein is CASSPQDRGRELFF. The CDR3 DNA follows: TGTGCCAGCAGCCCCCAGGACAGGGGGAGAGAGCTGTTTTTT.

The sample holds a few counts of this clone. The rearrangement uses TRBV5-1 and TRBJ2-2, with 8 bases that match TRBD2. The CDR3 consists of 20 residues. Germline values: CDR1 SGHRS, CDR2 YFSETQ. V shed 3 bases, J shed 2 bases, and the junction held 18 bases outside the gene matches. The chain's CDR3 is CASSSPSERGSWVNTGELFF. The DNA of the CDR3 is TGCGCCAGCAGCTCCCCGTCTGAGCGGGGGAGCTGGGTTAACACCGGGGAGCTGTTTTTT.

This chain uses TRBV5-1 with TRBJ2-7, with D tentatively TRBD1 (5 bases). Between the trimmed V and J ends, which lost 0 bases and 4 bases, there was a span of 11 bases. CDR3 length: 14 amino acids. Germline CDR1 is SGHRS and CDR2 is YFSETQ. The CDR3 coding sequence is TGCGCCAGCAGCTTGGCTCCAGGGTCTTACGAGCAGTACGTC. Translating gives CASSLAPGSYEQYV.

The chain combines TRBV3-1 (or the pseudogene TRBV3-2) with TRBJ1-2; the D gene is possibly TRBD1 (6 bases). Germline V gives CDR1 LGHDT, CDR2 YNNKEL (reference sequence). V was shortened by 5 bases and J by 2 bases, with 15 bases between the two germline ends. CDR3 length equals 15 residues. As DNA, the CDR3 is TGTGCCAGCAGCTTAGGGGGACCGAGGAACTATGGCTACACCTTC. Its translation is CASSLGGPRNYGYTF.

The gene calls are TRBV4-1 and TRBJ2-5; the D gene could be TRBD1 or TRBD2 (5 bases each). The length of the CDR3 is 14 residues. The germline V gene encodes CDR1 MGHRA and CDR2 YSYEKL. V was clipped by 4 bases and J by 9 bases, with 18 bases between them. CDR3 amino acids: CASSPRDGRMAQYF. DNA for the CDR3: TGCGCCAGCAGCCCTAGGGACGGCCGTATGGCCCAGTACTTC.

The chain has TRBV5-4 and TRBJ2-1, with 11 bases lining up with TRBD2. CDR1 is SGHNT, CDR2 YYREEE, per germline (reference sequence). Trimming cost V 3 bases and J 0 bases; bases outside gene matches: 11. This CDR3 is built from 19 residues. The CDR3 DNA is TGTGCCAGCAGCTCCGCACTAGCGGGGGTTCTAGGCTCCTACAATGAGCAGTTCTTC. Its translation is CASSSALAGVLGSYNEQFF.

A single count supports this clone. The rearrangement joins TRBV4-1 to TRBJ2-2; D is perhaps TRBD1 (5 bases). This CDR3 has 17 amino acids. V lost 0 bases to trimming and J lost 4 bases, with 15 bases between them. Germline V CDR1 and CDR2: MGHRA, YSYEKL. CDR3 nucleotides: TGCGCCAGCAGCCAAGACCCAGAGACAGAGCTCACCGGGGAGCTGTTTTTT. It is translated as CASSQDPETELTGELFF.

This sequence joins TRBV9 and TRBJ2-5, with 7 bases matching TRBD2. Germline loops: CDR1 SGDLS, CDR2 YYNGEE. This CDR3 is 15 amino acids long. V trimming: 0 bases; J trimming: 2 bases; junction bases outside the gene matches: 4. CDR3 region: CASSVGSGGQETQYF. The CDR3 bases are TGTGCCAGCAGCGTAGGGTCCGGGGGGCAAGAGACCCAGTACTTC.

The chain employs TRBV29-1 and TRBJ2-1; the D gene is possibly TRBD1 (6 bases). The germline V and J ends were trimmed by 4 bases and 4 bases, with 14 bases remaining between them. Germline V gives CDR1 SQVTM, CDR2 ANQGSEA. The CDR3 is 14 residues long. The CDR3 reads CSVVPQGSYNEQFF. The CDR3 nucleotides read TGCAGCGTTGTTCCACAGGGCTCTTACAATGAGCAGTTCTTC.

The chain combines TRBV29-1 with TRBJ2-3, with 7 bases matching TRBD1. Per the germline V gene, CDR1 is SQVTM and CDR2 is ANQGSEA. The CDR3 has 13 residues. With V trimmed by 6 bases and J by 11 bases, 14 bases remained unmatched. The CDR3 sequence is CSVVRGSGNEQYF. Written as DNA, the CDR3 is TGCAGCGTGGTCAGGGGGTCCGGTAATGAGCAGTATTTT.

This clone occurred a few times. V gene TRBV6-4 combines with J gene TRBJ2-1; tentative D call: TRBD2 (5 bases). The CDR3 spans 14 residues. Trimming left V 5 bases short and J 8 bases short, with 16 bases between. Germline lookup yields CDR1 MRHNA and CDR2 SNTAGT. The DNA of the CDR3 is TGTGCCAGCAGTAAAGAACTAGGATACGATGAGCAGTTCTTC. Residues: CASSKELGYDEQFF.

J is TRBJ2-1 and V is TRBV7-6; a weak D match, TRBD2 (6 bases). CDR3 length: 15 residues. Germline V gene lookup returns CDR1 SGHVS and CDR2 FNYEAQ. Trimming shortened V by 0 bases and J by 6 bases, and 12 bases separated the two germline ends. The CDR3 DNA follows: TGTGCCAGCAGCTTAGCTCCGGCGGGGTTCAATGAGCAGTTCTTC. Amino acids: CASSLAPAGFNEQFF. Looking up the rest from reference TRBV7-6 and TRBJ2-1 gives the full variable domain: GAGVSQSPRYKVTKRGQDVALRCDPISGHVSLYWYRQALGQGPEFLTYFNYEAQQDKSGLPNDRFSAERPEGSISTLTIQRTEQRDSAMYRCASSLAPAGFNEQFFGPGTRLTVL.

The CDR3 DNA reads as TGTGCCAGCAGCTTAACGACAGGGAATGAAAAACTGTTTTTT. Translated, it gives CASSLTTGNEKLFF. The chain carries TRBV11-2 and TRBJ1-4; 7 nucleotides line up with TRBD1. This CDR3 region has 14 residues. With V trimmed by 2 bases and J by 5 bases, 2 bases remained unmatched. CDR1 and CDR2 (germline): SGHAT, FQNNGV.

This clone was detected once. The J gene is TRBJ1-2, the V gene TRBV13; TRBD1 is a possible D gene (5 bases). Trimming took 5 bases from V and 7 from J, leaving 14 bases between them. Germline CDR1 reads PRHDT; CDR2 reads FYEKMQ (reference sequence). The CDR3 covers 13 residues. The CDR3 nucleotides read TGTGCCAGCAGCCGCGGGACGGCGTCTGGCTACACCTTC. Translating it yields CASSRGTASGYTF.